The entry that follows covers one TCR beta chain sequence. The PCR used 60 Vbeta and 13 Jbeta primers. Profiling relied on immunoSEQ multiplex PCR, and the TCRdb table lists in-frame clones only, not all of them. Of about 110,000 clones in the sample, over 65% were seen once. The sample belongs to a study of cytomegalovirus exposure and HLA in healthy donors. Per germline, CDR1 SGHVS and CDR2 FNYEAQ. This CDR3 spans 17 amino acids. Trimming at V came to 5 bases and at J to 0 bases, leaving 9 bases not matched to a gene. The sequencing sample was made of PBMCs. V usage is TRBV7-6 and J usage is TRBJ2-1, with 8 bases identical to TRBD1. This TCR came from a young man in good health and CMV-seropositive. The CDR3 region has the DNA TGTGCCAGCAGCAAAATGACAGGGGCGAGCTCCTACAATGAGCAGTTCTTC. Its protein product is CASSKMTGASSYNEQFF.